Listed below are T cell receptor beta chains from one sample, sequenced in a study of blood T cell repertoires in COVID-19. The assay was immunoSEQ multiplex PCR, and TCRdb's table has in-frame clones only and misses some. The sample holds 200,000 to 250,000 clones, 85% to 90% seen once. Input material: peripheral blood. The source of these receptors is a man aged 25-45 years with COVID-19, enrolled during active disease. CDR3s include the opening cysteine and the closing phenylalanine or tryptophan. Each record gives: clone size, V gene, J gene, D gene, CDR3 protein, CDR3 DNA. A D gene is named only where the DNA matches it firmly. Where a row states a size, it is once, few, many or the class of an expanded clone; other rows omit it.

.	TRBV6-2/TRBV6-3	TRBJ1-2	.	CASSLTATYGYTF	TGTGCCAGCAGTTTGACAGCTACCTATGGCTACACCTTC
.	TRBV7-2	TRBJ1-2	TRBD1	CASSLVGTGLNYGYTF	TGTGCCAGCAGCTTAGTGGGGACAGGGTTGAACTATGGCTACACCTTC
.	TRBV7-2	TRBJ2-1	.	CASSLSRDNEQFF	TGTGCCAGCAGCTTAAGCAGGGATAATGAGCAGTTCTTC
.	TRBV5-4	TRBJ2-1	TRBD2	CASSLTSGTYNEQFF	TGTGCCAGCAGCTTGACTAGCGGGACCTACAATGAGCAGTTCTTC
.	TRBV27	TRBJ2-2	TRBD2	CASSWTRSNTGELFF	TGTGCCAGCAGCTGGACTAGGTCCAACACCGGGGAGCTGTTTTTT
few	TRBV6-5	TRBJ1-2	TRBD1	CASSWDRDNYGYTF	TGTGCCAGCAGCTGGGACAGGGACAACTATGGCTACACCTTC
.	TRBV7-9	TRBJ2-1	TRBD1	CASSSTLGQEVQFF	TGTGCCAGCAGCTCGACTCTAGGACAGGAAGTGCAGTTCTTC
.	TRBV7-9	TRBJ1-2	.	CASSRDVGYTF	TGTGCCAGCAGCCGAGATGTGGGCTACACCTTC
.	TRBV29-1	TRBJ2-5	TRBD1	CSGIKGRDRGQETQYF	TGCAGCGGGATTAAAGGCCGGGACAGGGGTCAAGAGACCCAGTACTTC
.	TRBV7-2	TRBJ2-7	TRBD1	CASSVRQGYYEQYF	TGTGCCAGCAGCGTTCGACAGGGGTACTACGAGCAGTACTTC
.	TRBV11-3	TRBJ2-1	.	CASSPGGEQFF	TGTGCCAGCAGCCCTGGCGGTGAGCAGTTCTTC
.	TRBV6-1	TRBJ2-2	.	CASSEAQGNTGELFF	TGTGCCAGCAGTGAAGCACAGGGGAACACCGGGGAGCTGTTTTTT
.	TRBV5-1	TRBJ2-7	TRBD2	CASSLGLAGGSEQYF	TGCGCCAGCAGCTTGGGTCTAGCGGGAGGCAGCGAGCAGTACTTC
few	TRBV28	TRBJ1-2	TRBD1	CASGSEGQANYGYTF	TGTGCCAGCGGTTCGGAAGGACAGGCGAACTATGGCTACACCTTC
.	TRBV27	TRBJ1-2	.	CASSLSPGSYYYGYTF	TGTGCCAGCAGTTTATCTCCCGGGAGTTATTACTATGGCTACACCTTC
.	TRBV18	TRBJ2-1	.	CASSLSGTYSYNEQFF	TGTGCCAGCTCACTTTCCGGGACTTACTCCTACAATGAGCAGTTCTTC
.	TRBV6-2/TRBV6-3	TRBJ2-6	.	CASSIRGAGANVLTF	TGTGCCAGCAGCATTAGGGGCGCTGGGGCCAACGTCCTGACTTTC
.	TRBV19	TRBJ1-4	.	CASSMTGSSPGLFF	TGTGCCAGTAGTATGACAGGATCGTCGCCAGGACTGTTTTTT
few	TRBV24-1	TRBJ2-3	TRBD1	CATSDPSVPGGFSTDTQYF	TGTGCCACCAGTGATCCGAGCGTCCCAGGGGGCTTTAGCACAGATACGCAGTATTTT
.	TRBV19	TRBJ2-1	.	CASSMTSSYNEQFF	TGTGCCAGTAGTATGACTAGCTCCTACAATGAGCAGTTCTTC
.	TRBV6-6	TRBJ2-5	.	CASSYSGGGGETQYF	TGTGCCAGCAGTTACTCTGGGGGGGGCGGGGAGACCCAGTACTTC
.	TRBV27	TRBJ2-2	.	CASSHSVGEDTGELFF	TGTGCCAGCAGCCACAGTGTGGGCGAAGACACCGGGGAGCTGTTTTTT
once	TRBV5-1	TRBJ2-7	TRBD1	CASSLGQGVVYEQYF	TGCGCCAGCAGCTTGGGACAGGGAGTCGTCTACGAGCAGTACTTC
.	TRBV11-2	TRBJ1-6	.	CASSLDRDSPLHF	TGTGCCAGCAGCTTAGACAGGGATTCACCCCTCCACTTT
.	TRBV25-1	TRBJ1-1	TRBD1	CASSEEGTGVPNTEAFF	TGTGCCAGCAGTGAAGAAGGGACAGGGGTCCCGAACACTGAAGCTTTCTTT
.	TRBV29-1	TRBJ2-3	TRBD1	CSVGQGVSTDTQYF	TGCAGCGTGGGACAGGGGGTAAGCACAGATACGCAGTATTTT
.	TRBV6-5	TRBJ2-7	.	CASSYNRDTTYEQYF	TGTGCCAGCAGTTATAACCGGGACACAACCTACGAGCAGTACTTC
.	TRBV28	TRBJ2-5	TRBD2	CASSDPPRPSGVQETQYF	TGTGCCAGCAGTGATCCCCCGAGGCCTAGCGGGGTCCAAGAGACCCAGTACTTC
.	TRBV11-1	TRBJ2-2	.	CASSLARAGGELFF	TGTGCCAGCAGCTTAGCCAGGGCCGGCGGGGAGCTGTTTTTT
once	TRBV7-6	TRBJ2-7	TRBD2	CASSPARSGKGRGLEQYF	TGTGCCAGCAGCCCAGCGAGGAGCGGCAAAGGGAGGGGCCTCGAGCAGTACTTC
.	TRBV25-1	TRBJ2-1	TRBD2	CASSSSGVVTYYNEQFF	TGTGCCAGCAGTTCTAGCGGAGTAGTTACTTACTACAATGAGCAGTTCTTC
.	TRBV27	TRBJ2-2	.	CASSFTGSSNTGELFF	TGTGCCAGCAGTTTCACAGGGTCCTCGAACACCGGGGAGCTGTTTTTT
.	TRBV5-6	TRBJ2-1	.	CASSFFNEQFF	TGTGCCAGCAGCTTCTTCAATGAGCAGTTCTTC
.	TRBV15	TRBJ1-5	.	CATSRDTGWVNQPQHF	TGTGCCACCAGCAGAGATACAGGGTGGGTCAATCAGCCCCAGCATTTT
.	TRBV6-6	TRBJ1-2	TRBD1	CASSSTSGTGYGYTF	TGTGCCAGCAGTTCAACGTCCGGGACAGGGTATGGCTACACCTTC
.	TRBV19	TRBJ2-4	.	CASSIRQGLAKNIQYF	TGTGCCAGTAGTATTCGGCAGGGGTTAGCCAAAAACATTCAGTACTTC
.	TRBV28	TRBJ1-2	TRBD1	CASSQGGTGRANYGYTF	TGTGCCAGCAGCCAAGGTGGGACAGGACGAGCTAACTATGGCTACACCTTC
.	TRBV9	TRBJ2-1	TRBD2	CASSVAWTSAEQFF	TGTGCCAGCAGCGTAGCCTGGACTAGTGCTGAGCAGTTCTTC
.	TRBV24-1	TRBJ2-1	TRBD2	CATSDSGRGINNEQFF	TGTGCCACCAGTGATTCGGGGAGGGGAATCAACAATGAGCAGTTCTTC
.	TRBV11-2	TRBJ1-5	.	CASSLDGGSNQPQHF	TGTGCCAGCAGCTTAGACGGGGGGAGCAATCAGCCCCAGCATTTT
once	TRBV7-9	TRBJ2-7	TRBD2	CASSLPTSGAYEQYF	TGTGCCAGCAGCTTGCCGACTAGCGGGGCCTACGAGCAGTACTTC
.	TRBV19	TRBJ1-1	TRBD1	CASFRFSTPGQGLVTEAFF	TGTGCCAGTTTTAGGTTTAGCACTCCGGGACAGGGCTTGGTCACTGAAGCTTTCTTT
.	TRBV3-1/TRBV3-2	TRBJ2-7	.	CASSQMGGHEQYF	TGTGCCAGCAGCCAAATGGGGGGACACGAGCAGTACTTC
.	TRBV7-2	TRBJ2-1	TRBD1	CASSLVRGRSTNEQFF	TGTGCCAGCAGCTTAGTGAGGGGGCGTAGTACAAATGAGCAGTTCTTC
.	TRBV29-1	TRBJ1-1	TRBD1	CSAGDSFFTEAFF	TGCAGCGCTGGGGACAGCTTCTTCACTGAAGCTTTCTTT
.	TRBV14	TRBJ1-6	TRBD1	CASSLIQGAYDSPLHF	TGTGCCAGCAGCCTAATACAGGGGGCATACGATTCACCCCTCCACTTT
.	TRBV5-4	TRBJ2-1	.	CASSPRALAGAIMGEQFF	TGTGCCAGCAGCCCGAGGGCCCTAGCAGGGGCCATTATGGGTGAGCAGTTCTTC
.	TRBV19	TRBJ1-1	.	CASSIYGDRNTEAFF	TGTGCCAGTAGTATCTACGGGGATCGGAACACTGAAGCTTTCTTT
.	TRBV3-1/TRBV3-2	TRBJ2-7	TRBD2	CASSLGGSGNEQYF	TGTGCCAGCAGCCTTGGAGGAAGCGGGAACGAGCAGTACTTC
.	TRBV3-1/TRBV3-2	TRBJ1-2	.	CASSQQGNDYTF	TGTGCCAGCAGCCAGCAGGGGAACGACTACACCTTC
.	TRBV28	TRBJ2-7	TRBD1	CATTAGTVVLQQYF	TGTGCCACTACAGCCGGGACAGTTGTATTACAGCAGTACTTC
.	TRBV6-5	TRBJ1-5	TRBD1	CASRPQGLSNQPQHF	TGTGCCAGCAGACCACAGGGGCTGAGCAATCAGCCCCAGCATTTT
.	TRBV5-1	TRBJ1-5	.	CASSLADGRSNQPQHF	TGCGCCAGCAGCTTGGCAGACGGGAGAAGTAATCAGCCCCAGCATTTT
.	TRBV11-2	TRBJ1-1	.	CASSLGGVEAFF	TGTGCCAGCAGCCTAGGCGGGGTTGAAGCTTTCTTT